Given below is one TCR beta chain in context. Its target is unknown. CDR3 length: 14 residues. Trimming removed 5 bases from V and 5 bases from J; junction bases left unmatched: 3. Germline V CDR1 and CDR2: ENHRY, SYGVKD. This sample is part of a study of T cell repertoires in cytomegalovirus infection. Study results and caveats: Cumulative frequency (of public TCR beta family members) identified carriers of CMV plus the relevant HLA.

TCRdb re-called the reads through MiXCR, storing one row per CDR3 protein. The table includes around 430,000 distinct CDR3 sequences, roughly 43% detected once. The rearrangement uses TRBV10-3 and TRBJ1-5; 10 nucleotides align to TRBD1. The clonotype originates from a human donor in good health (CMV status not recorded). Some clones in this sample may be carry-over from other donors' samples. The sequenced sample was cultured PBMCs, obtained from culture after CMV antigen stimulation. CDR3 sequence reads: CAISSGTGDQPQHF. The CDR3 nucleotides are TGTGCCATCAGTTCCGGGACAGGGGATCAGCCCCAGCATTTT.